The rows below give T cell receptor beta chains drawn from one sample of a study of blood T cell repertoires in COVID-19. The assay was immunoSEQ multiplex PCR, and TCRdb's table has in-frame clones only and misses some. The table has 200,000 to 300,000 clones, more than 75% seen once; the top ten hold about 2.7%. The sequenced sample was PBMCs or T cells enriched from blood (not recorded which). The source of these receptors is a woman aged 18-35 years who had recovered from COVID-19. The CDR3 runs from the conserved cysteine through the conserved F or W. The D gene is left open where the match is weak. Where a row states a size, it is once, few, many or the class of an expanded clone; other rows omit it.

TGTGCCAGCAGCTTAGGTCCCACGAGAGGGCCCGGCGGGGAGCTGTTTTTT | CASSLGPTRGPGGELFF | TRBJ2-2 | TRBV7-3 | . | .
TGTGCCAGCAGCCCAGGGACACGCAAACTGTTTTTT | CASSPGTRKLFF | TRBJ1-4 | TRBV7-2 | . | once
TGTGCCAGCAGCGGGCCCCCGGGGGAGGTGTTTTTT | CASSGPPGEVFF | TRBJ2-2 | TRBV9 | . | few
TGCGCCAGCAGCTTGACAGCGAACACTGAAGCTTTCTTT | CASSLTANTEAFF | TRBJ1-1 | TRBV5-1 | . | .
TGTGCCAGCTCACCCCAACGCTGGGACAGAGAGGGACGCGAGCAGTACTTC | CASSPQRWDREGREQYF | TRBJ2-7 | TRBV18 | TRBD1 | .
TGCACCAGCAGCCAACCGGGAAACTATGGCTACACCTTC | CTSSQPGNYGYTF | TRBJ1-2 | TRBV1 | . | .
TGCGCCAGCAGCTTGTCCGGGACTCTCGAGCAGTACTTC | CASSLSGTLEQYF | TRBJ2-7 | TRBV5-1 | . | .
TGTGCCAGCAGTTCGTCCTCAGAGACCCAGTACTTC | CASSSSSETQYF | TRBJ2-5 | TRBV28 | . | once
TGTGCCAGCAGCCCTGGACTAGTCGAGAGAGAGACCCAGTACTTC | CASSPGLVERETQYF | TRBJ2-5 | TRBV7-8 | TRBD2 | .
TGTGCCAGCAGCCGGGGACTAGCTAACACAGATACGCAGTATTTT | CASSRGLANTDTQYF | TRBJ2-3 | TRBV7-2 | TRBD2 | few